This T cell receptor beta chain appears in the sequencing data of a study of early T cells in non-severe SARS-CoV-2 infection. Many counts were recorded for this clonotype. With 6 bases clipped from V and 0 bases from J, the junction kept 5 bases outside the gene matches. There are 15 residues in the CDR3. CDR1 and CDR2 from the germline V gene are MNHNY and SVGAGI (reference sequence). One entry per CDR3 protein results from TCRdb running MiXCR on the 5' RACE reads. The sample lists 40,000 to 60,000 distinct CDR3 sequences; roughly 6.2% were seen once. This rearrangement joins TRBV6-6 to TRBJ2-3, with TRBD1 matching over 8 bases. The sequences come from whole blood, collected at baseline. The sequence was obtained from an adult who was a healthcare worker with PCR-confirmed SARS-CoV-2 infection or an uninfected control (not recorded which). This CDR3 reads CASSDRGTSTDTQYF. Here the CDR3 DNA reads TGTGCCAGCAGCGACAGGGGCACTAGCACAGATACGCAGTATTTT.